Listed below are T cell receptor beta chains from one sample, sequenced in a study of cytomegalovirus exposure and HLA in healthy donors. TCRdb's copy holds only in-frame clones and misses some; the assay was immunoSEQ multiplex PCR. The table lists more than 95,000 clones. The sample consisted of PBMCs. Every receptor here comes from a man in his thirties or forties in good health and CMV-seronegative. Each CDR3 is given with its conserved first and last residue. A D gene is named only where the DNA matches it firmly.

j_call d_call v_call cdr3_aa cdr3_nt
TRBJ1-1 TRBD1 TRBV5-1 CASSAGTGLEAFF TGCGCCAGCAGCGCCGGGACAGGGCTTGAAGCTTTCTTT
TRBJ2-3 TRBD2 TRBV19 CATGTSARTDTQYF TGTGCGACCGGGACTAGCGCTAGGACAGATACGCAGTATTTT
TRBJ2-7 NA TRBV5-1 CASSPLGHEQYF TGCGCCAGCAGCCCCCTGGGGCACGAGCAGTACTTC
TRBJ2-7 TRBD1 TRBV10-3 CAIRSGDRVHEQYF TGTGCCATCAGGAGTGGGGACAGGGTACACGAGCAGTACTTC
TRBJ2-7 NA TRBV5-3 CARSALIPTPGEQYF TGTGCCAGAAGCGCCCTGATCCCCACTCCTGGCGAGCAGTACTTC
TRBJ2-1 TRBD2 TRBV11-2 CASSSPLLLAAQPAEQFF TGTGCCAGCAGCTCGCCACTTCTACTAGCGGCTCAACCGGCTGAGCAGTTCTTC
TRBJ1-5 NA TRBV19 CASSISREAQPQHF TGTGCCAGTAGTATCAGCAGGGAAGCTCAGCCCCAGCATTTT
TRBJ2-1 TRBD2 TRBV5-1 CASRGGERGYNEQFF TGCGCCAGCAGGGGTGGGGAGCGGGGCTACAATGAGCAGTTCTTC
TRBJ2-1 TRBD1 TRBV6-5 CASSYSGTGYNEQFF TGTGCCAGCAGTTACTCGGGGACAGGGTACAATGAGCAGTTCTTC
TRBJ1-5 NA TRBV28 CASSSPAYSNQPQHF TGTGCCAGCAGTTCTCCCGCGTATAGCAATCAGCCCCAGCATTTT
TRBJ2-1 TRBD2 TRBV7-2 CASRHQRGGKDEQFF TGTGCCAGCCGCCACCAACGGGGGGGTAAGGATGAGCAGTTCTTC
TRBJ2-2 NA TRBV6-5 CASSYSRETGELFF TGTGCCAGCAGTTATTCCCGGGAGACCGGGGAGCTGTTTTTT
TRBJ2-7 NA TRBV14 CASSQDFRGYEQYF TGTGCCAGCAGCCAAGATTTTAGGGGATACGAGCAGTACTTC
TRBJ1-4 NA TRBV5-1 CASSSGVNNEKLFF TGCGCCAGCAGCTCCGGGGTTAATAATGAAAAACTGTTTTTT
TRBJ1-3 NA TRBV28 CASMRGSSGNTIYF TGTGCCAGCATGAGGGGGAGCTCTGGAAACACCATATATTTT
TRBJ2-7 NA TRBV5-1 CASSPGGISYEQYF TGCGCCAGCAGCCCTGGAGGGATCTCCTACGAGCAGTACTTC
TRBJ1-1 TRBD1 TRBV7-9 CASRQGYGTEAFF TGTGCCAGCAGACAGGGGTACGGCACTGAAGCTTTCTTT
TRBJ2-3 NA TRBV7-2 CASSPFRRRGSTDTQYF TGTGCCAGCAGCCCATTCCGGAGGCGGGGATCCACAGATACGCAGTATTTT
TRBJ2-1 TRBD1 TRBV25-1 CASCSDGQGEQFF TGTGCCAGCTGTTCCGACGGACAGGGGGAGCAGTTCTTC